The entry below describes one TCR beta chain. The data were taken from a study of blood T cell repertoires in COVID-19. As originally analysed: Amplified reference gene primers provided the basis for estimating nucleated cell counts. Produced via immunoSEQ multiplex PCR; TCRdb's table is partial and in-frame only. D and trimming come from the DNA, and the V and J calls and clone size come from that table. Of about 70,000 clones listed, around 86% are singletons. V trimming: 3 bases; J trimming: 0 bases; junction bases outside the gene matches: 15. This CDR3 is 20 amino acids long. Germline CDR1 SNHLY, CDR2 FYNNEI.

The TCR comes from a woman between 18 and 29 years old with acute or convalescent COVID-19. The chain joins TRBV2 to TRBJ2-1; TRBD2 agrees at 9 bases. Material for sequencing was peripheral blood. DNA of the CDR3: TGTGCCAGCAGTGAGCTGAGAAGCGGGGGGCTTACCAGCTCCTACAATGAGCAGTTCTTC. Translated: CASSELRSGGLTSSYNEQFF.